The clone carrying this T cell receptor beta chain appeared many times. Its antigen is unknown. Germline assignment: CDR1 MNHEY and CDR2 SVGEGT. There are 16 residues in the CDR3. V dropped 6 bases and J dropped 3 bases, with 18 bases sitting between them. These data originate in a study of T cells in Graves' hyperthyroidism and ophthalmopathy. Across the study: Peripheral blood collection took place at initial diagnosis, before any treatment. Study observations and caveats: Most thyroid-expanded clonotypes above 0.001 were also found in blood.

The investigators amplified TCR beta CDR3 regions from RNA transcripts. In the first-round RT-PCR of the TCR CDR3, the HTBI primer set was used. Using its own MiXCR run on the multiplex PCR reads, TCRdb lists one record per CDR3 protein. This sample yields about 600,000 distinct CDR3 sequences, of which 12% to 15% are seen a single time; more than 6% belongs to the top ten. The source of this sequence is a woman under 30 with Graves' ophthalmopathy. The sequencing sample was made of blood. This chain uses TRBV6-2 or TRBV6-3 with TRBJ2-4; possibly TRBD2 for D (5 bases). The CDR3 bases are TGTGCCAGCAGCCCACGGACTCTCGGGCGCAAAAACATTCAGTACTTC. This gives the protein CASSPRTLGRKNIQYF.